Detailed here is one T cell receptor beta chain. Its antigen is not yet known. No qualities accompany the bases; no much larger clone lies one base away. The sample comes from a study of T cells in Graves' hyperthyroidism and ophthalmopathy (dated by TCRdb to between 2018 and 2021). Study-wide context: Peripheral blood was collected at initial diagnosis, before any treatment. A discovery cohort of 95 to 100 patients, 43 with Graves' ophthalmopathy and 55 to 65 with stable Graves' hyperthyroidism, was used to find distinguishing TCR V-J signatures. Prospective prediction of ophthalmopathy was tested in an independent validation cohort consisting of roughly 19 hyperthyroidism patients and approximately 16 patients who later progressed to ophthalmopathy. For training and testing, the roughly 100 patients in the discovery cohort were randomly divided in a 7:3 ratio. In more than five Graves' hyperthyroidism patients, the study also compared T-cell repertoires from thyroid tissue with T-cell repertoires from blood. After sampling, hyperthyroidism patients received methimazole starting at 30 mg daily, and ophthalmopathy patients received high-dose intravenous methylprednisolone. The paper reports TCR Vbeta CDR3 sequencing of roughly 140 peripheral blood samples: around 45 ophthalmopathy, some 80 hyperthyroidism and 17 progressor patients.

Points the paper makes about the study in general: Blood samples also contained most of the expanded thyroid clonotypes (frequency above 0.001), which suggests that blood repertoires may reflect thyroid immune responses. In validation, progression to ophthalmopathy was predicted by the model with nearly 71% sensitivity and roughly 72% specificity, a median of approximately 6.5 months before onset. Ophthalmopathy was separated from stable hyperthyroidism by a 13 V-J signature model, with approximately 86% sensitivity and approximately 84% specificity obtained in cross-validation and 80%/75% obtained in testing. Sample size was not statistically predetermined, and blinding of investigators to group allocation was not performed.

The cysteine opens and the phenylalanine closes a CDR3 of 19 amino acids. Only CDR3 DNA remains: 57 bases, in frame from the first base. The germline V gene sets CDR1 to MNHNS and CDR2 to SASEGT. At the junction V is shortened by 8 bases and J by 0 bases; bases outside the gene matches: 16. A patient counted as having stable Graves' hyperthyroidism if no progression to ophthalmopathy occurred over 18 months of follow-up. The hyperthyroidism patients were between 18 and 65 years old and newly diagnosed, with a disease duration of less than 2 months. Patients with uncontrolled infections, other autoimmune diseases, pregnancy or lactation were excluded. Diagnoses relied on clinical symptoms, serum thyroxine and TRAb, thyroid ultrasound and orbital computed tomography. PBMCs were isolated from approximately 10 ml of fresh peripheral blood by Ficoll-Paque density gradient centrifugation. Trizol reagent was used to extract total RNA, and RNA quality was then checked on an Agilent 2100 Bioanalyzer.

TCR beta CDR3 regions were amplified from RNA transcripts. The first round of RT-PCR for the TCR CDR3 was performed with the HTBI primer set and the Qiagen OneStep RT-PCR kit. The libraries were constructed in a second round of multiplex PCR and then size-selected and purified. Libraries were sequenced paired-end with 100 bp reads on an Illumina HiSeq2000. Per the original workflow: SOAPnuke was used to process the raw data, throwing out any read that contained adapters or uncalled bases, had a mean Phred below 15, or lacked an exact constant-primer or identifier match. High-quality paired reads were merged using COPE v1.2.5, and each unique nucleotide sequence was defined as a clonotype. Clonotypes were aligned to IMGT TRBV, TRBD and TRBJ reference segments using MiTCR v1.1. The analysis included only V-J combinations with a frequency above 0.0001, which together covered 99% to 99.2% of the repertoires. The TCS score was defined as F50 (clonal expansion) divided by E x V (chaos), with BLOSUM62-based TCRdist calculated between CDR3 peptides within each V-J. Welch's t-statistics and random forest reduced roughly 540 V-J features to 10 to 15, which were used in a naive Bayes classifier (R e1071). TCRdb reran the public reads through fastp at Q25 and MiXCR, keeping productive beta chains. Each entry merges the rows of one CDR3 protein and shows their most common DNA and genes. V and J calls and clone size were set by TCRdb, not the authors. This sample is represented by about 350,000 distinct CDR3 sequences; 14% of them were singletons. Of the sample, around 23% is held by the ten largest clones.

Here the chain combines TRBV6-1 and TRBJ1-4; TRBD1 lines up with 9 middle nucleotides. This TCR was sampled from a woman aged 30 to 39 with Graves' hyperthyroidism. The sample was blood. The base sequence is TGTGCCAGCTGCCCCCCGGGACAGGGCGCCCTTGCAACTAATGAAAAACTGTTTTTT. This encodes CASCPPGQGALATNEKLFF.